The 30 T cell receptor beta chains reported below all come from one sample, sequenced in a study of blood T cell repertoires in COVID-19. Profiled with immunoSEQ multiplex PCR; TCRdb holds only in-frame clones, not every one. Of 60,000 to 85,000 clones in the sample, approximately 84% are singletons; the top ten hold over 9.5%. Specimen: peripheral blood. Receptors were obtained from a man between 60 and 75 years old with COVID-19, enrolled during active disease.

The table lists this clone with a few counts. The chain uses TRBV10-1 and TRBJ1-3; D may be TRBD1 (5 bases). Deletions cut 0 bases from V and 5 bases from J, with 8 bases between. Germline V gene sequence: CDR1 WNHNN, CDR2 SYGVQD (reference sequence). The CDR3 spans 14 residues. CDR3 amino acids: CASSESGLRNTIYF. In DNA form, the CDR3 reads TGCGCCAGCAGTGAGTCGGGGCTCCGAAACACCATATATTTT.

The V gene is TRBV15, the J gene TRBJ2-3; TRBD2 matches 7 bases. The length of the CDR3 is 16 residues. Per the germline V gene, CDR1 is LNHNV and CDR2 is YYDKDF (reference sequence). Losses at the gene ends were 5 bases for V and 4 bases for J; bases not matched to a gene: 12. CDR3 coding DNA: TGTGCCACCAGCTTCCCTAGCGGAGGCGGTGCAGATACGCAGTATTTT. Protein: CATSFPSGGGADTQYF.

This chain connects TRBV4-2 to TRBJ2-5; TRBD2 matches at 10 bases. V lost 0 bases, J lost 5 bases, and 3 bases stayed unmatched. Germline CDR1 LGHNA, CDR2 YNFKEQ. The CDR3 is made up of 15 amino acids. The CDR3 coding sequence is TGTGCCAGCAGCCAAGAAGCTAGCGGGGGTGAGACCCAGTACTTC. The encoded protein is CASSQEASGGETQYF.

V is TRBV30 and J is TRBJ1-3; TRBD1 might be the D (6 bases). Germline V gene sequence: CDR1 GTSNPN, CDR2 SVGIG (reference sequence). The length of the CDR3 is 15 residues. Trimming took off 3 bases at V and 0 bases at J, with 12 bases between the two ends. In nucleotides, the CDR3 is TGTGCCTGGAGCCGACAGGCCTTCTCTGGAAACACCATATATTTT. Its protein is CAWSRQAFSGNTIYF.

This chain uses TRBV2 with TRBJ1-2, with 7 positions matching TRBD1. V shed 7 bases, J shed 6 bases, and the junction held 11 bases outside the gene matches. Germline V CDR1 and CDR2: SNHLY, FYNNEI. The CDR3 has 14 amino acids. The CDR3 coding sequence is TGTGCCAGCATCTCGCGACAGGGAGCGCATGGCTACACCTTC. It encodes CASISRQGAHGYTF.

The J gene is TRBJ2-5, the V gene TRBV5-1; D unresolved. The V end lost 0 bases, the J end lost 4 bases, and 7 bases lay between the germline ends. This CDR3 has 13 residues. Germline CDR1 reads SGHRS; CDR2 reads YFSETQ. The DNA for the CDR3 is TGCGCCAGCAGCTTGGGAGTTGGAGAGACCCAGTACTTC. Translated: CASSLGVGETQYF.

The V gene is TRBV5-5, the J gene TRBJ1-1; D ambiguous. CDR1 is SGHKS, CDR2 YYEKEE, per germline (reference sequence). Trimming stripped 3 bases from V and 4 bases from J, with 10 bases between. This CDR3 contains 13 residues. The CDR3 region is CASSYEDSTEAFF. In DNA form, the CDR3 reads TGTGCCAGCAGCTACGAGGACTCCACTGAAGCTTTCTTT.

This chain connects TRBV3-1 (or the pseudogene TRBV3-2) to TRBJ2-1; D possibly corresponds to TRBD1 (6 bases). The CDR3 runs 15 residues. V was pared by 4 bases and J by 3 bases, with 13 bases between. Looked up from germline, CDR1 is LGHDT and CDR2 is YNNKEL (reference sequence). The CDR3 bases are TGTGCCAGCAGCCCGACACAGGGTTTCTACAATGAGCAGTTCTTC. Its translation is CASSPTQGFYNEQFF.

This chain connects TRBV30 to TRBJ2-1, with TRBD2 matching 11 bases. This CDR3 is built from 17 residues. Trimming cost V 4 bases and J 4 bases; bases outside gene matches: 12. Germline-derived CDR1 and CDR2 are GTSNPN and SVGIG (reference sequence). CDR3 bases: TGTGCCTGGATGTCTACTAGCGGGAGCAGTTTGTACAATGAGCAGTTCTTC. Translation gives CAWMSTSGSSLYNEQFF.

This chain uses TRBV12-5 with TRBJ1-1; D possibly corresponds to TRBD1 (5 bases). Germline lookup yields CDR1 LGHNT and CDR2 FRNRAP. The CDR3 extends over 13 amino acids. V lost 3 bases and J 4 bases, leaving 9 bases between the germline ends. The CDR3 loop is CASGFAGPTEAFF. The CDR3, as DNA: TGTGCTAGTGGTTTCGCGGGGCCCACTGAAGCTTTCTTT.

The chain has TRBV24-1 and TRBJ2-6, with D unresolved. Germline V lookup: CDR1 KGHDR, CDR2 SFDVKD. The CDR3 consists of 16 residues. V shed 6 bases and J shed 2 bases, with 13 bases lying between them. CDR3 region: CATSPRIVAGANVLTF. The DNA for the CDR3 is TGTGCCACCAGTCCCAGGATAGTGGCTGGGGCCAACGTCCTGACTTTC.

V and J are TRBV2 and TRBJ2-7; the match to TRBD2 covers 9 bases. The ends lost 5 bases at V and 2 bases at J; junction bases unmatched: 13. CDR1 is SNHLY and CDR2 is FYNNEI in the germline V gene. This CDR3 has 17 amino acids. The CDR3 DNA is TGTGCCAGCAGTTCCGGCCTTAGCGGGAGCCTTACCTACGAGCAGTACTTC. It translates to CASSSGLSGSLTYEQYF.

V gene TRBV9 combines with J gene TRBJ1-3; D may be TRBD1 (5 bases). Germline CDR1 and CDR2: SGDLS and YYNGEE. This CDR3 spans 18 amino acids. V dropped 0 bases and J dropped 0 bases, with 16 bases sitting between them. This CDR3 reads CASSVDLITGYSGNTIYF. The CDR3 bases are TGTGCCAGCAGCGTAGATCTGATTACAGGCTACTCTGGAAACACCATATATTTT. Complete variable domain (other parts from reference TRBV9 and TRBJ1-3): DSGVTQTPKHLITATGQRVTLRCSPRSGDLSVYWYQQSLDQGLQFLIQYYNGEERAKGNILERFSAQQFPDLHSELNLSSLELGDSALYFCASSVDLITGYSGNTIYFGEGSWLTVV.

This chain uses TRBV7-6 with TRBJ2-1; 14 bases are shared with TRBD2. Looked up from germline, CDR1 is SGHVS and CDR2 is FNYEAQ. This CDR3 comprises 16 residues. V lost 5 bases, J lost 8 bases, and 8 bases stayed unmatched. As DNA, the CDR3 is TGTGCCAGCAGCGCGGGAGGGACTAGCGGGAGCTATGAGCAGTTCTTC. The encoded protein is CASSAGGTSGSYEQFF.

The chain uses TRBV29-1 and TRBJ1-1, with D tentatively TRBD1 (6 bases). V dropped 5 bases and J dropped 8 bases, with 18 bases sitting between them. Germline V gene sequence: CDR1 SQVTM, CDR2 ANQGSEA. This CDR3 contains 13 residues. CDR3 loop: CSVLLRQDSEAFF. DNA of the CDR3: TGCAGCGTTCTGTTAAGACAGGACTCCGAAGCTTTCTTT.

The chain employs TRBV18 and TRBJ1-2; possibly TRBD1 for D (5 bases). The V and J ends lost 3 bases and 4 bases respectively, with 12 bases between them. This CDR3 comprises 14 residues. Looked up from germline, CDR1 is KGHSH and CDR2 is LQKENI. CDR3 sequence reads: CASSPDSPTYGYTF. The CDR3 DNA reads TGTGCCAGCTCACCCGACAGTCCGACCTATGGCTACACCTTC.

CDR3 sequence reads: CASSPFGGGSYNEQFF. The CDR3 bases are TGTGCCAGCTCGCCGTTTGGGGGCGGCTCCTACAATGAGCAGTTCTTC. The chain combines TRBV18 with TRBJ2-1, with D possibly being TRBD1 (6 bases). CDR1 and CDR2 from the germline V gene are KGHSH and LQKENI. Between the trimmed V and J ends, which lost 6 bases and 0 bases, there was a span of 15 bases. The CDR3 spans 16 residues.

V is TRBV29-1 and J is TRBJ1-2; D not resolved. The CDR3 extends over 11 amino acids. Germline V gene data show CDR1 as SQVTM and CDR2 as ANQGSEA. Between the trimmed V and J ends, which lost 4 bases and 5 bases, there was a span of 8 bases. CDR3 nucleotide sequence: TGCAGCGTTGCGCGAGTATATGGCTACACCTTC. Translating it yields CSVARVYGYTF. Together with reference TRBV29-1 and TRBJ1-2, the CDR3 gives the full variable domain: SAVISQKPSRDICQRGTSLTIQCQVDSQVTMMFWYRQQPGQSLTLIATANQGSEATYESGFVIDKFPISRPNLTFSTLTVSNMSPEDSSIYLCSVARVYGYTFGSGTRLTVV.

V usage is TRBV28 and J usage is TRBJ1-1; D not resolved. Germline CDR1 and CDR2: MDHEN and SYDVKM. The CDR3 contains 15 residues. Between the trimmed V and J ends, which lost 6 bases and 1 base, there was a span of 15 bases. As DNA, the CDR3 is TGTGCCAGCAGGAGACTACAGACGTCGAACACTGAAGCTTTCTTT. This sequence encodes CASRRLQTSNTEAFF.

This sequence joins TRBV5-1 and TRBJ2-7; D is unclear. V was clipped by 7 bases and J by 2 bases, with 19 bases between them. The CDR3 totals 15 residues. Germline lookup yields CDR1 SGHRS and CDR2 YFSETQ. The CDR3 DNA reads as TGCGCCAGCCGCCTCGAGTCTCTCCCCGCCTACGAGCAGTACTTC. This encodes CASRLESLPAYEQYF. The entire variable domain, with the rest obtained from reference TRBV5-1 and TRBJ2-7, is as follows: KAGVTQTPRYLIKTRGQQVTLSCSPISGHRSVSWYQQTPGQGLQFLFEYFSETQRNKGNFPGRFSGRQFSNSRSEMNVSTLELGDSALYLCASRLESLPAYEQYFGPGTRLTVT.

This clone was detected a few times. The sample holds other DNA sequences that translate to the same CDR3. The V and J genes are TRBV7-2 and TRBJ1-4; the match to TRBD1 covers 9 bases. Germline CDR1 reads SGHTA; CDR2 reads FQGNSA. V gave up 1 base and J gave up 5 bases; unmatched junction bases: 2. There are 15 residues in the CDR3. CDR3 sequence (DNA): TGTGCCAGCAGCTTAGGGGGACAGGGCAATGAAAAACTGTTTTTT. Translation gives CASSLGGQGNEKLFF.

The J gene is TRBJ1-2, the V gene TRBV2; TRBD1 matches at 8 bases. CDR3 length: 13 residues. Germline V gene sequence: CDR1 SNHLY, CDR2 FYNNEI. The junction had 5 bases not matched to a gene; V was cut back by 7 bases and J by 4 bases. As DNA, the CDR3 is TGTGCCAGCACCTTTACAGGGGGCTATGGCTACACCTTC. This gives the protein CASTFTGGYGYTF.

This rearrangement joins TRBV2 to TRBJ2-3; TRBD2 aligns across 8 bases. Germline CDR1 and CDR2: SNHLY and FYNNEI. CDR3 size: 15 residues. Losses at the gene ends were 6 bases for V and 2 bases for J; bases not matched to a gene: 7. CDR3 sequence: CASRLGLAITDTQYF. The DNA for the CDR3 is TGTGCCAGCAGGCTAGGACTAGCCATCACAGATACGCAGTATTTT.

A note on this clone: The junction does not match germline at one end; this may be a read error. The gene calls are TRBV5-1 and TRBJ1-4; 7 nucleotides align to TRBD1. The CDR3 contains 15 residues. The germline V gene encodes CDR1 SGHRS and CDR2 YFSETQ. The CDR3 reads CTSSHGTELEKGLFF. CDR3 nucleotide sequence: TGCACCAGCAGCCATGGGACAGAATTGGAAAAAGGGCTGTTTTTT. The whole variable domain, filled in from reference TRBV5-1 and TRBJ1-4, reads KAGVTQTPRYLIKTRGQQVTLSCSPISGHRSVSWYQQTPGQGLQFLFEYFSETQRNKGNFPGRFSGRQFSNSRSEMNVSTLELGDSALYLCTSSHGTELEKGLFFGSGTQLSVL.

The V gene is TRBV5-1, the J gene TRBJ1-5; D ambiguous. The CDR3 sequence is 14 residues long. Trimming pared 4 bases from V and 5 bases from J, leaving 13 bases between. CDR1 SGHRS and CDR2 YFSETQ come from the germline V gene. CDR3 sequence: CASSPGEPHQPQHF. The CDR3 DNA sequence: TGCGCCAGCAGCCCTGGAGAGCCGCATCAGCCCCAGCATTTT.

CDR3 DNA: TGTGCCAGCAGCCAAGTCCGGCAGGGCGAACTGTTTTTT. Amino acid sequence: CASSQVRQGELFF. V and J are TRBV16 and TRBJ1-4, with D perhaps matching TRBD1 (5 bases). Between the trimmed V and J ends, which lost 2 bases and 12 bases, there was a span of 13 bases. CDR3 length: 13 amino acids. Germline V gene lookup returns CDR1 KGHSY and CDR2 FQNENV. The full variable domain, rest sourced from reference TRBV16 and TRBJ1-4, is GEEVAQTPKHLVRGEGQKAKLYCAPIKGHSYVFWYQQVLKNEFKFLISFQNENVFDETGMPKERFSAKCLPNSPCSLEIQATKLEDSAVYFCASSQVRQGELFFGSGTQLSVL.

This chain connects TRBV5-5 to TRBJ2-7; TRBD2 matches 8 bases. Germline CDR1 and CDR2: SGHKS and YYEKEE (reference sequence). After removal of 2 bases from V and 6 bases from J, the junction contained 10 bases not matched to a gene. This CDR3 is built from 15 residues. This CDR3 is CASSFQPGGAPEQYF. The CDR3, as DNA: TGTGCCAGCAGCTTTCAACCGGGGGGGGCCCCCGAGCAGTACTTC. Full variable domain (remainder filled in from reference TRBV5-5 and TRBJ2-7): DAGVTQSPTHLIKTRGQQVTLRCSPISGHKSVSWYQQVLGQGPQFIFQYYEKEERGRGNFPDRFSARQFPNYSSELNVNALLLGDSALYLCASSFQPGGAPEQYFGPGTRLTVT.

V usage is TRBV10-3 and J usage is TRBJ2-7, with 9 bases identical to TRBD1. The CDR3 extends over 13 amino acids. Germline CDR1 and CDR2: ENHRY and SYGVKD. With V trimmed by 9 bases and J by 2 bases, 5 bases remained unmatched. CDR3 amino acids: CAITGTGTYEQYF. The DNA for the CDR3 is TGTGCCATTACCGGGACAGGGACCTACGAGCAGTACTTC.

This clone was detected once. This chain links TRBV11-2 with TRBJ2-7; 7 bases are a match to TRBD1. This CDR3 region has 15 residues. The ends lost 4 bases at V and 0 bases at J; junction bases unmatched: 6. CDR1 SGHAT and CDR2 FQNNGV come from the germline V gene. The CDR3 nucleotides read TGTGCCAGCAGCTACGGGACAGAAATCTCCTACGAGCAGTACTTC. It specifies CASSYGTEISYEQYF.

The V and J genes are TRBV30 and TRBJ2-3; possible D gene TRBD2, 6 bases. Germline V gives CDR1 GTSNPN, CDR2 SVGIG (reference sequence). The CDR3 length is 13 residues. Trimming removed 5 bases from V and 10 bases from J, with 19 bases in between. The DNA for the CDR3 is TGTGCCTGGTCCCCCTCAACTAGCTCTCCGCAGTATTTT. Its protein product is CAWSPSTSSPQYF.